This T cell receptor (beta chain) was sequenced for a study of human T cells and chemical hapten exposure. The germline V gene encodes CDR1 SQVTM and CDR2 ANQGSEA. The CDR3 runs 14 residues. The V gene lost 7 bases and the J gene lost 4 bases, with 17 bases spanning the gap. In TCRdb, the 5' RACE reads were re-called with MiXCR into one record per CDR3 protein. The sample lists about 140,000 distinct CDR3 sequences, around 4% seen once, with over 1.2% in the top ten. Unseparated into fractions, whole blood served as the source from which total RNA was extracted. This clonotype was seen ten or more times.

This clonotype was sampled from a female donor in good health. V usage is TRBV29-1 and J usage is TRBJ2-1, with D possibly being TRBD1 or TRBD2 (5 bases each). CDR3 loop: CSAISGTSYNEQFF. CDR3 nucleotide sequence: TGCAGCGCCATCTCCGGGACCTCATACAATGAGCAGTTCTTC.